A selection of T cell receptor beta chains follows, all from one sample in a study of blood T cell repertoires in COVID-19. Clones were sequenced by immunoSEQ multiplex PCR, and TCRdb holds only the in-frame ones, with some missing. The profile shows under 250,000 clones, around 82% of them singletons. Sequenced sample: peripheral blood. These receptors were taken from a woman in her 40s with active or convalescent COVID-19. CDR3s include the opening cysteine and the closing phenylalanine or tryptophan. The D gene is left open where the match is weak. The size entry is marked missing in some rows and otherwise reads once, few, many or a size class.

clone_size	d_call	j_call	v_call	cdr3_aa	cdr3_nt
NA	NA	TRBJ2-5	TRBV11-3	CASSLLGTQYF	TGTGCCAGCAGCTTACTCGGGACCCAGTACTTC
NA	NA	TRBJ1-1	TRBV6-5	CASSFRLEAFF	TGTGCCAGCAGTTTCAGACTTGAAGCTTTCTTT
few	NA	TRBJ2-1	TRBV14	CASSQDSGSYNEQFF	TGTGCCAGCAGCCAAGATTCGGGTTCCTACAATGAGCAGTTCTTC
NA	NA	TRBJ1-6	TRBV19	CASSSRSSYNSPLHF	TGTGCCAGTAGTTCGCGGAGCTCCTATAATTCACCCCTCCACTTT
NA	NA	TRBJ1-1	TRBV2	CASRGDLNTEAFF	TGTGCCAGCAGAGGCGACTTGAACACTGAAGCTTTCTTT
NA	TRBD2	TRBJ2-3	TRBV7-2	CATRPGTRSTDTQYF	TGTGCCACCCGACCCGGGACTAGGAGCACAGATACGCAGTATTTT
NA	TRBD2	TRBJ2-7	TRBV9	CASSTTSGAHEQYF	TGTGCCAGCAGCACCACTAGCGGGGCTCACGAGCAGTACTTC
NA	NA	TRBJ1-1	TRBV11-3	CASSLTSILNTEAFF	TGTGCCAGCAGCTTAACATCGATACTGAACACTGAAGCTTTCTTT
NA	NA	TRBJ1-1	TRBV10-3	CAIRRTGNTEAFF	TGTGCCATCAGAAGAACAGGGAACACTGAAGCTTTCTTT
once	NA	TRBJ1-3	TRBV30	CAWSDPGGNTIYF	TGTGCCTGGAGTGATCCAGGGGGAAACACCATATATTTT